This T cell receptor (beta chain) was identified in a study of T cells in Graves' hyperthyroidism and ophthalmopathy. There were TCR beta CDR3 regions amplified from RNA transcripts. The HTBI set primed first-round TCR CDR3 RT-PCR. TCRdb passed the multiplex PCR reads through MiXCR, listing each CDR3 protein once. This sample has roughly 560,000 distinct CDR3 sequences, with about 15% found just once. Trimming removed 1 base at V and 2 bases at J, with 6 bases between. The CDR3 extends over 13 amino acids. CDR1 is SGHTA, CDR2 FQGNSA, per germline. This clonotype was recorded at least ten times. The study left out patients who had uncontrolled infection, other autoimmune disease, pregnancy or lactation.

V usage is TRBV7-2 and J usage is TRBJ2-7; D gene ambiguous. The clonotype comes from a woman in her forties with Graves' ophthalmopathy. The sample consisted of blood. The CDR3 DNA follows: TGTGCCAGCAGCTTAGACCTCACCTACGAGCAGTACTTC. As protein: CASSLDLTYEQYF.